This TCR beta chain is from a study of blood T cell repertoires in COVID-19. The V gene lost 7 bases and the J gene lost 11 bases, with 14 bases spanning the gap. CDR3 length: 11 residues. Under the authors' procedure: Estimates of nucleated cell counts were drawn from the amplification of reference gene primers. Here immunoSEQ multiplex PCR was the method, and the copy in TCRdb shows in-frame clones only, minus some. V and J calls and clone size are given by that table; D and trimming were obtained from the DNA. The sample shows around 140,000 clones, over 65% of them seen only once. The source material was PBMCs or T cells enriched from blood (not recorded which). The rearrangement uses TRBV12-3 or TRBV12-4 and TRBJ1-1, with D tentatively TRBD1 (5 bases). The clonotype was recovered from a woman between 50 and 59 years old who had recovered from COVID-19. As DNA, the CDR3 is TGTGCCAGCACCATGGGGGGGTTCGCTTTCTTT. It translates to CASTMGGFAFF.